The clone carrying this TCR beta chain has only a few counts. Antigen: not known. Looked up from germline, CDR1 is SNHLY and CDR2 is FYNNEI. The CDR3 is made up of 16 amino acids. V was clipped by 7 bases and J by 3 bases; unmatched bases: 11. This entry comes from a study of somatic mutations in cytotoxic T cells in rheumatoid arthritis. Study-wide background: Certain V beta antibody-stained T-cell populations, V beta1+ cells sequenced for TCRB among them, were flow-sorted to nearly 100% purity. The study's findings and limits: For CD8+ T-cell clonality, rheumatoid arthritis patients and age-matched healthy controls did not differ significantly.

Repertoires were generated with immunoSEQ multiplex PCR, while TCRdb's copy carries only in-frame clones and drops some. Of approximately 30,000 clones listed, approximately 85% are singletons. After CD4+ and CD8+ cells were isolated by positive magnetic bead selection, their purity was checked by flow cytometry. The V call is TRBV2, the J call TRBJ1-5, with TRBD1 identical over 8 bases. Source material: CD8+ T cells sorted from blood. The clonotype was recovered from an adult with rheumatoid arthritis. The CDR3 region is CASTHDPDRANQPQHF. CDR3 bases: TGTGCCAGCACCCACGACCCGGACAGGGCCAATCAGCCCCAGCATTTT.